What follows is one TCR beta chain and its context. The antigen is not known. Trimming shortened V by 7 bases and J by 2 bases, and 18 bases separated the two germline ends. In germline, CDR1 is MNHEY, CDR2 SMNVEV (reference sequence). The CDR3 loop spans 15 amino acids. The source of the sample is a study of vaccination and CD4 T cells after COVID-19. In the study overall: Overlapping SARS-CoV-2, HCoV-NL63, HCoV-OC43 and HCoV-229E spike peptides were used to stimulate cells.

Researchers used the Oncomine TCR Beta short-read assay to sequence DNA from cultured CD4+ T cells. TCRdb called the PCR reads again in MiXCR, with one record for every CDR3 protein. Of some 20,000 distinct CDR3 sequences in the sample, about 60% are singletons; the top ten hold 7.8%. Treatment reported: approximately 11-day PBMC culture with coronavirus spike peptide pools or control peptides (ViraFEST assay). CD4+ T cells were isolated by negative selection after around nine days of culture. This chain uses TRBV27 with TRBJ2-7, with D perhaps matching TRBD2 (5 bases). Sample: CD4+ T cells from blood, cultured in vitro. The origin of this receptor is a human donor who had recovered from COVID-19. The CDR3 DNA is TGTGCCAGCAAAGGAGGAGCGTCCGCCACCTACGAGCAGTACTTC. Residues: CASKGGASATYEQYF.